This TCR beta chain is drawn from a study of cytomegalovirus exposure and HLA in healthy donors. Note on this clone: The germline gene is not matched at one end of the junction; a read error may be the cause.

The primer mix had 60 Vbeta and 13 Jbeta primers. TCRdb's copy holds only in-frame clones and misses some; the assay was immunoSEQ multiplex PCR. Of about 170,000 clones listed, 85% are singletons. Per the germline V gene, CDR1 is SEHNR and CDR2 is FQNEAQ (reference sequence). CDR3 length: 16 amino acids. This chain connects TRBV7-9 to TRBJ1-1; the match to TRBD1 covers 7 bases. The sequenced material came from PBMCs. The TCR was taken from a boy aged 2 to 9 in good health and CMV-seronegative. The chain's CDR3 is CSSNPPGQTMNTEAFF. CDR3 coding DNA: TGTTCCAGCAACCCACCGGGACAGACCATGAACACTGAAGCTTTCTTT.